This T cell receptor (beta chain) was retrieved from a study of blood T cells in healthy people across ages. Study conclusions and caveats: Considered underestimates were the diversity estimates obtained from one million T cells.

Notes on this clonotype: What it binds is not known.

Using a J-beta primer mix together with a sample-barcoded 5' primer, a second PCR was run for about 6 to 11 cycles. TCRdb processed the 5' RACE reads anew with MiXCR; each CDR3 protein has one entry. Here the sample spans roughly 500,000 distinct CDR3 sequences, 27% being singletons. Per sample, at least 5 micrograms of total RNA were extracted. Germline V gene data show CDR1 as SGHRS and CDR2 as YFSETQ. The CDR3 sequence is 16 residues long. The V end was cut by 5 bases, the J end by 0 bases, with 15 bases between. The sample comprised blood. The receptor was isolated from a woman between 65 and 79 years old in good health. The rearrangement joins TRBV5-1 to TRBJ2-1; D may be TRBD1 or TRBD2 (6 bases each). The CDR3 DNA reads as TGCGCCAGCAGGCGGGACACCTCGAGCTCCTACAATGAGCAGTTCTTC. It translates to CASRRDTSSSYNEQFF.